One and the same sample provided the 18 T cell receptor beta chains below, sequenced in a study of T-cell reconstitution after alpha-beta-depleted transplantation in children. For TCRbeta, the library was prepared with unique molecular identifiers. TCRdb reprocessed the PCR reads with MiXCR, giving one entry per CDR3 protein. The sample shows 250,000 to 400,000 distinct CDR3 sequences, around 25% of them seen only once. The sequencing here drew on PBMCs, mostly from graft donor cells, taken 180 days after TCRalphabeta/CD19-depleted stem cell transplant. The receptors here all came from a male patient younger than 18 who had a stem cell transplant for acute lymphoblastic leukemia, so the T cells may come from the graft donor.

The chain has TRBV20-1 and TRBJ2-3; TRBD2 might be the D (6 bases). Trimming cost V 5 bases and J 3 bases, with 18 bases left between them. This CDR3 comprises 15 residues. Germline V gene data show CDR1 as DFQATT and CDR2 as SNEGSKA (reference sequence). The CDR3 DNA reads TGCAGTGCTCGGAGGGGCAGGCTTAGGACAGATACGCAGTATTTT. Translating gives CSARRGRLRTDTQYF.

This chain connects TRBV11-3 to TRBJ2-3; D may match TRBD1 or TRBD2 (6 bases each). Germline CDR1 is SGHNT and CDR2 is YENEEA. Between the trimmed V and J ends, which lost 0 bases and 5 bases, there was a span of 12 bases. The CDR3 is 15 amino acids. CDR3 nucleotide sequence: TGTGCCAGCAGCTTAGATAGGACAGCGGGAGATACGCAGTATTTT. This encodes CASSLDRTAGDTQYF.

The chain links TRBV7-3 to TRBJ2-1; tentatively, D is TRBD1 or TRBD2 (5 bases each). CDR1 and CDR2 from the germline V gene are SGHTA and FQGTGA. The CDR3 totals 15 residues. With 6 bases removed from V and 7 bases from J, the gap between germline ends came to 19 bases. The CDR3 nucleotides read TGTGCCAGCAGGGCAACCGGGGCAGGGTCAAATGAGCAGTTCTTC. Its translation: CASRATGAGSNEQFF.

The rearrangement links TRBV4-1 to TRBJ1-5; D uncertain. CDR1 and CDR2 (germline): MGHRA, YSYEKL. Trimming shortened V by 0 bases and J by 3 bases, and 18 bases separated the two germline ends. The CDR3 loop spans 18 amino acids. CDR3 nucleotide sequence: TGCGCCAGCAGCCAAGATCGAAGTAGCAATGGCCTCAATCAGCCCCAGCATTTT. Amino acids: CASSQDRSSNGLNQPQHF.

The chain has TRBV29-1 and TRBJ2-1; TRBD1 matches 7 bases. Germline trimming cut 5 bases from V and 3 bases from J; bases unmatched to any gene: 4. Per the germline V gene, CDR1 is SQVTM and CDR2 is ANQGSEA. This CDR3 is built from 13 residues. The DNA for the CDR3 is TGCAGCGTTCGGGACAGCAACTACAATGAGCAGTTCTTC. This gives the protein CSVRDSNYNEQFF.

This chain uses TRBV18 with TRBJ1-3; D unresolved. Looked up from germline, CDR1 is KGHSH and CDR2 is LQKENI. V lost 3 bases and J lost 2, with 17 bases in between. The CDR3 is 17 amino acids. CDR3 sequence (DNA): TGTGCCAGCTCACCCCGGACGGCTGGAGCCCCTGGAAACACCATATATTTT. It encodes CASSPRTAGAPGNTIYF.

This clonotype was seen a few times. The chain couples TRBV27 to TRBJ2-2; 7 bases match TRBD1. From germline, CDR1 is MNHEY and CDR2 SMNVEV (reference sequence). V was clipped by 6 bases and J by 1 base; unmatched bases: 2. This CDR3 comprises 14 residues. CDR3 residues: CASRRDRNTGELFF. DNA for the CDR3: TGTGCCAGCAGGAGGGACAGGAACACCGGGGAGCTGTTTTTT.

J is TRBJ2-3 and V is TRBV5-1, with D perhaps TRBD2 (6 bases). Trimming cost V 6 bases and J 0 bases, with 11 bases left between them. CDR1 SGHRS and CDR2 YFSETQ come from the germline V gene. There are 14 residues in the CDR3. This CDR3 is CASTAGISTDTQYF. CDR3 coding DNA: TGCGCCAGCACCGCGGGGATTAGCACAGATACGCAGTATTTT.

The gene calls are TRBV20-1 and TRBJ1-6, with TRBD1 matching 8 bases. V dropped 4 bases and J dropped 8; count of bases not matched to a gene: 10. Germline CDR1 and CDR2: DFQATT and SNEGSKA (reference sequence). This CDR3 is built from 15 residues. The CDR3 region has the DNA TGCAGTGCTAACCCTGGGACAGGTCCCGATTCACCCCTCCACTTT. This gives the protein CSANPGTGPDSPLHF.

In this sample, this clonotype turned up once. The J gene is TRBJ2-7, the V gene TRBV18, with D unclear. CDR3 length equals 13 residues. The V end lost 5 bases, the J end lost 3 bases, and 11 bases lay between the germline ends. Germline loops: CDR1 KGHSH, CDR2 LQKENI. The CDR3 here is CASSSGGNYEQYF. The CDR3 region has the DNA TGTGCCAGCTCATCAGGCGGAAACTACGAGCAGTACTTC.

The sample holds a few counts of this clonotype. The V gene is TRBV11-2, the J gene TRBJ2-7; weak D call: TRBD1 (5 bases). The CDR3 is made up of 13 amino acids. Trimming stripped 5 bases from V and 1 base from J, with 9 bases between. The germline CDR1 and CDR2 sequences are SGHAT and FQNNGV. CDR3 protein: CASSADSSYEQYF. In DNA, the CDR3 is TGTGCCAGCAGCGCCGACAGTTCCTACGAGCAGTACTTC. Filled out from reference TRBV11-2 and TRBJ2-7, the complete variable domain reads EAGVAQSPRYKIIEKRQSVAFWCNPISGHATLYWYQQILGQGPKLLIQFQNNGVVDDSQLPKDRFSAERLKGVDSTLKIQPAKLEDSAVYLCASSADSSYEQYFGPGTRLTVT.

The J gene is TRBJ2-5, the V gene TRBV25-1; 10 bases are a match to TRBD2. The ends lost 3 bases at V and 5 bases at J; junction bases unmatched: 6. CDR3 length equals 15 residues. Germline CDR1 MGHDK, CDR2 SYGVNS. The CDR3 DNA reads TGTGCCAGCAGTGAGGGTCTAGCGGGAGCGGAGACCCAGTACTTC. This sequence encodes CASSEGLAGAETQYF.

V is TRBV4-1 and J is TRBJ1-4; the D gene is possibly TRBD1 (5 bases). CDR1 MGHRA and CDR2 YSYEKL come from the germline V gene. This CDR3 is built from 14 residues. V gave up 3 bases and J gave up 5 bases, with 10 bases separating them. The CDR3 loop is CASSQAGINEKLFF. CDR3 bases: TGCGCCAGCAGCCAGGCAGGGATAAATGAAAAACTGTTTTTT.

The chain combines TRBV18 with TRBJ2-6; tentatively, D is TRBD1 or TRBD2 (5 bases each). Germline CDR1 reads KGHSH; CDR2 reads LQKENI. There are 17 residues in the CDR3. The V end was cut by 1 base, the J end by 2 bases, with 12 bases between. CDR3 loop: CASSPRATGPGANVLTF. CDR3 DNA sequence: TGTGCCAGCTCACCACGGGCTACGGGGCCTGGGGCCAACGTCCTGACTTTC.

This clonotype was seen only a few times. This chain links TRBV7-3 with TRBJ1-1; possibly TRBD1 for D (5 bases). The CDR3 is 14 residues long. Germline-derived CDR1 and CDR2 are SGHTA and FQGTGA. V lost 2 bases to trimming and J lost 2 bases, with 9 bases between them. CDR3 in DNA: TGTGCCAGCAGCTTATTGGGGGGAAACACTGAAGCTTTCTTT. Amino acids: CASSLLGGNTEAFF.

This CDR3 is CASSASTSYNSPLHF. The CDR3 DNA reads as TGCGCCAGCAGCGCCTCGACCTCCTATAATTCACCCCTCCACTTT. This chain links TRBV5-1 with TRBJ1-6; D is unresolved. The CDR3 covers 15 residues. CDR1 and CDR2 from the germline V gene are SGHRS and YFSETQ. V was shortened by 4 bases and J by 0 bases, with 8 bases between the two germline ends.

This clonotype was picked up a small number of times. The chain carries TRBV12-3 or TRBV12-4 and TRBJ2-3; D gene ambiguous. CDR3 length: 15 residues. The ends were cut back, 5 bases at V and 3 bases at J, with 15 bases in the middle. CDR3 nucleotide sequence: TGTGCCAGCAGTCCACTGGGTTATACAACAGATACGCAGTATTTT. Translating it yields CASSPLGYTTDTQYF.

The chain has TRBV28 and TRBJ1-2; tentatively, D is TRBD1 (5 bases). The CDR3 runs 16 residues. Germline V CDR1 and CDR2: MDHEN, SYDVKM. Trimming shortened V by 7 bases and J by 6 bases, and 24 bases separated the two germline ends. Here the CDR3 reads CASTRPGKFREDGYTF. Here the CDR3 DNA reads TGTGCCAGCACCCGACCGGGGAAATTCAGGGAAGATGGCTACACCTTC.